The 29 T cell receptor beta chains in this list originate from one sample, sequenced in a study of identical twins. TCRdb itself ran the 5' RACE reads through MiXCR, one entry per CDR3 protein. This table holds 450,000 or so distinct CDR3 sequences, 20% to 25% found once. Another study also made use of these data, one on T cells expressing NK-cell markers.

The specimen sequenced was CD4+ T cells sorted from blood. The receptors here all came from a woman in her late teens or twenties in good health.

This chain joins TRBV3-1 and TRBJ2-3; D perhaps matches TRBD2 (5 bases). CDR3 length: 14 residues. Germline V gene sequence: CDR1 LGHDT, CDR2 YNNKEL (reference sequence). Trimming removed 3 bases at V and 8 bases at J, with 15 bases between. The CDR3 coding sequence is TGTGCCAGCAGCCAGGAGGCCTTCGAAGGTACGCAGTATTTT. Protein sequence: CASSQEAFEGTQYF.

The rearrangement uses TRBV30 and TRBJ1-2; 8 bases line up with TRBD1. The ends lost 7 bases at V and 7 bases at J; junction bases unmatched: 5. CDR1 GTSNPN and CDR2 SVGIG come from the germline V gene (reference sequence). This CDR3 is built from 11 residues. The CDR3 DNA reads as TGTGCCTTCAGGGGGCGGGGTGGCTACACCTTC. Protein product: CAFRGRGGYTF.

This clonotype has a handful of counts. The genes are TRBV7-6 and TRBJ2-7, with 8 nucleotides matching TRBD2. The CDR3 is made up of 15 amino acids. Trimming cost V 2 bases and J 7 bases; bases outside gene matches: 10. The germline V gene has CDR1 SGHVS and CDR2 FNYEAQ. CDR3 amino acids: CASSLTAGGSREQYF. CDR3 DNA: TGTGCCAGCAGCTTAACGGCGGGAGGATCAAGAGAGCAGTACTTC.

This clonotype has at least ten counts. The chain recombines TRBV4-1 with TRBJ2-5; 11 nucleotides match TRBD2. Unmatched junction bases numbered 15, after V lost 1 base and J lost 8 bases. This CDR3 comprises 18 residues. Germline assignment: CDR1 MGHRA and CDR2 YSYEKL. The CDR3 region is CASSQGLLAGANKRTQYF. The CDR3 region has the DNA TGCGCCAGCAGCCAAGGGCTACTAGCGGGGGCGAATAAGAGAACCCAGTACTTC.

This clonotype has just a few counts. The chain links TRBV6-2 or TRBV6-3 to TRBJ2-1, with TRBD2 matching over 10 bases. Germline V CDR1 and CDR2: MNHEY, SVGEGT. The CDR3 loop spans 16 amino acids. The V segment lost 0 bases and the J segment 3 bases; nucleotides outside the gene matches: 2. The CDR3 here is CASSYSWTSGYNEQFF. Written as DNA, the CDR3 is TGTGCCAGCAGTTACTCTTGGACTAGCGGCTACAATGAGCAGTTCTTC.

V and J are TRBV19 and TRBJ1-5; D might be TRBD1 (5 bases). This CDR3 has 16 residues. Germline V gene data show CDR1 as LNHDA and CDR2 as SQIVND (reference sequence). V was trimmed by 3 bases and J by 1 base, leaving 13 bases between them. Here the CDR3 reads CASSIGGGGSNQPQHF. The DNA of the CDR3 is TGTGCCAGTAGTATCGGAGGCGGGGGAAGCAATCAGCCCCAGCATTTT.

This clonotype was seen a handful of times. This sequence joins TRBV15 and TRBJ2-2, with TRBD1 identical over 7 bases. Germline V lookup: CDR1 LNHNV, CDR2 YYDKDF (reference sequence). V dropped 1 base and J dropped 0; count of bases not matched to a gene: 5. This CDR3 region has 17 residues. The CDR3 region is CATSRVRQGANTGELFF. The CDR3 DNA reads TGTGCCACCAGCAGAGTAAGACAGGGCGCGAACACCGGGGAGCTGTTTTTT.

This chain links TRBV12-3 or TRBV12-4 with TRBJ1-6; D is unresolved. Trimming pared 0 bases from V and 7 bases from J, leaving 10 bases between. The CDR3 loop spans 15 amino acids. The CDR3 is CASSLATVGNSPLHF. The CDR3 coding sequence is TGTGCCAGCAGTTTAGCGACTGTAGGGAATTCACCCCTCCACTTT.

The V call is TRBV5-1, the J call TRBJ2-1, with D maybe TRBD2 (6 bases). The V and J ends lost 0 bases and 3 bases respectively, with 7 bases between them. Germline CDR1 reads SGHRS; CDR2 reads YFSETQ. This CDR3 has 14 residues. CDR3 nucleotides: TGCGCCAGCAGCTTGGGGGACTTCTACAATGAGCAGTTCTTC. This codes for CASSLGDFYNEQFF.

This clonotype occurred a few times. The chain couples TRBV29-1 to TRBJ2-3; the match to TRBD2 covers 12 bases. Germline CDR1 and CDR2: SQVTM and ANQGSEA. The CDR3 runs to 16 residues. J was trimmed by 2 bases and V by 6 bases; bases with no gene match: 9. CDR3 sequence reads: CSVARLAGDSTDTQYF. CDR3 sequence (DNA): TGCAGCGTAGCCAGACTAGCGGGAGACTCCACAGATACGCAGTATTTT.

The V and J genes are TRBV9 and TRBJ1-1; unclear D gene. The CDR3 runs 14 residues. Germline V lookup: CDR1 SGDLS, CDR2 YYNGEE. Trimming pared 0 bases from V and 2 bases from J, leaving 8 bases between. This CDR3 reads CASSVGASNTEAFF. The CDR3 DNA follows: TGTGCCAGCAGCGTAGGGGCATCCAACACTGAAGCTTTCTTT.

This clonotype has a handful of counts. The chain has TRBV28 and TRBJ2-7, with TRBD1 matching over 7 bases. Germline lookup yields CDR1 MDHEN and CDR2 SYDVKM. The CDR3 consists of 14 residues. The V segment lost 6 bases and the J segment 0 bases; nucleotides outside the gene matches: 5. CDR3 bases: TGTGCCAGCAGGGGGGACAGCTACTCCTACGAGCAGTACTTC. Translated: CASRGDSYSYEQYF.

Only a few counts were recorded for this clonotype. V gene TRBV3-1 combines with J gene TRBJ2-1; D is unresolved. With 2 bases removed from V and 9 bases from J, the gap between germline ends came to 11 bases. Looked up from germline, CDR1 is LGHDT and CDR2 is YNNKEL (reference sequence). The CDR3 covers 13 residues. The DNA of the CDR3 is TGTGCCAGCAGCCAATGGTCAGAATTTGAGCAGTTCTTC. It yields the protein CASSQWSEFEQFF.

The V gene is TRBV29-1, the J gene TRBJ2-3; no firm D call. V gave up 0 bases and J gave up 0 bases, with 4 bases separating them. Germline V gives CDR1 SQVTM, CDR2 ANQGSEA. The CDR3 is 13 residues long. The CDR3 DNA is TGCAGCGTTGAAGATCACAGCACAGATACGCAGTATTTT. It encodes CSVEDHSTDTQYF.

This chain links TRBV9 with TRBJ2-5; D call uncertain. Trimming removed 6 bases from V and 3 bases from J, with 12 bases in between. Looked up from germline, CDR1 is SGDLS and CDR2 is YYNGEE. The CDR3 consists of 13 residues. DNA of the CDR3: TGTGCCAGCAACCTACAGCAGGAAGAGACCCAGTACTTC. Its protein is CASNLQQEETQYF.

The chain has TRBV29-1 and TRBJ1-1; no reliable D call. Germline V gene sequence: CDR1 SQVTM, CDR2 ANQGSEA. CDR3 length equals 12 residues. V lost 7 bases and J 4 bases, leaving 13 bases between the germline ends. CDR3 residues: CSAGGAGTEAFF. The CDR3 nucleotides read TGCAGCGCGGGTGGCGCGGGCACTGAAGCTTTCTTT.

The J gene is TRBJ2-5, the V gene TRBV10-2, with D perhaps matching TRBD2 (6 bases). Germline CDR1 reads WSHSY; CDR2 reads SAAADI. V lost 5 bases and J 5 bases, leaving 15 bases between the germline ends. This CDR3 comprises 14 residues. This chain's CDR3 is CASSRTTPAETQYF. CDR3 coding DNA: TGCGCCAGCAGTAGGACTACCCCGGCGGAGACCCAGTACTTC.

V usage is TRBV7-9 and J usage is TRBJ1-2, with no clear D. CDR1 and CDR2 from the germline V gene are SEHNR and FQNEAQ (reference sequence). V was trimmed by 2 bases and J by 8 bases, leaving 6 bases between them. The CDR3 extends over 11 amino acids. The CDR3 nucleotides are TGTGCCAGCAGCTTAAAGGGCGGCTACACCTTC. Translation: CASSLKGGYTF. Complete variable domain (other parts from reference TRBV7-9 and TRBJ1-2): DTGVSQNPRHKITKRGQNVTFRCDPISEHNRLYWYRQTLGQGPEFLTYFQNEAQLEKSRLLSDRFSAERPKGSFSTLEIQRTEQGDSAMYLCASSLKGGYTFGSGTRLTVV.

This clonotype was counted a few times. The chain is built from TRBV6-6 and TRBJ2-1; D gene unclear. Germline V gives CDR1 MNHNY, CDR2 SVGAGI (reference sequence). CDR3 length: 13 residues. V lost 2 bases to trimming and J lost 5 bases, with 7 bases between them. The CDR3 coding sequence is TGTGCCAGCAGTTACGGGGTAAACAATGAGCAGTTCTTC. Protein: CASSYGVNNEQFF.

The chain recombines TRBV7-2 with TRBJ2-1; possibly TRBD2 for D (5 bases). This CDR3 region has 14 residues. The V gene lost 8 bases and the J gene lost 7 bases, with 18 bases spanning the gap. Germline V gives CDR1 SGHTA, CDR2 FQGNSA. CDR3 loop: CASRRPSGGNEQFF. CDR3 coding DNA: TGTGCCAGCCGCCGGCCGAGCGGTGGGAATGAGCAGTTCTTC. The full variable domain, completed using reference TRBV7-2 and TRBJ2-1, is GAGVSQSPSNKVTEKGKDVELRCDPISGHTALYWYRQSLGQGLEFLIYFQGNSAPDKSGLPSDRFSAERTGGSVSTLTIQRTQQEDSAVYLCASRRPSGGNEQFFGPGTRLTVL.

This sequence joins TRBV6-1 and TRBJ1-2; tentatively, D is TRBD1 (5 bases). Trimming shortened V by 6 bases and J by 3 bases, and 11 bases separated the two germline ends. The length of the CDR3 is 13 residues. From germline, CDR1 is MNHNS and CDR2 SASEGT. CDR3 DNA: TGTGCCAGCAGGCGGCGGGACTACTATGGCTACACCTTC. Encoded protein: CASRRRDYYGYTF.

The chain employs TRBV10-3 and TRBJ2-7; no clear D. The CDR3 consists of 11 residues. Trimming left V 6 bases short and J 1 base short, with 4 bases between. The germline V gene encodes CDR1 ENHRY and CDR2 SYGVKD. This CDR3 is CAIRSSYEQYF. The CDR3 region has the DNA TGTGCCATCAGGTCATCCTACGAGCAGTACTTC.

This clonotype was detected only a few times. This CDR3 is CASSLEASPQYF. The CDR3 region has the DNA TGTGCCAGCAGCTTAGAGGCTTCCCCGCAGTATTTT. The V gene is TRBV11-3, the J gene TRBJ2-3; D remains unclear. The V end lost 0 bases, the J end lost 10 bases, and 8 bases lay between the germline ends. There are 12 residues in the CDR3. Germline-derived CDR1 and CDR2 are SGHNT and YENEEA.

This clonotype has more than one count but fewer than ten. The chain is built from TRBV5-1 and TRBJ1-1; a possible D gene is TRBD1 (6 bases). Trimming took off 7 bases at V and 4 bases at J, with 17 bases between the two ends. This CDR3 comprises 14 residues. Germline V gene lookup returns CDR1 SGHRS and CDR2 YFSETQ. CDR3 protein: CASATGDRGTEAFF. The CDR3 nucleotides read TGCGCCAGCGCGACAGGAGATCGGGGCACTGAAGCTTTCTTT.

This chain links TRBV9 with TRBJ2-1; no clear D gene. This CDR3 region has 14 residues. Germline V gives CDR1 SGDLS, CDR2 YYNGEE. V lost 0 bases to trimming and J lost 10 bases, with 14 bases between them. Here the CDR3 reads CASSVAVLPVEQFF. The DNA of the CDR3 is TGTGCCAGCAGCGTAGCCGTGCTACCCGTAGAGCAGTTCTTC.

The rearrangement uses TRBV24-1 and TRBJ2-1; 9 positions match TRBD1. V gave up 5 bases and J gave up 9 bases; unmatched junction bases: 10. CDR1 and CDR2 (germline): KGHDR, SFDVKD. The CDR3 length is 15 residues. CDR3 loop: CATSGPGTGKLEQFF. The DNA for the CDR3 is TGTGCCACCAGTGGCCCCGGGACAGGGAAACTTGAGCAGTTCTTC.

This clonotype was counted a few times. This sequence joins TRBV5-1 and TRBJ2-1; 8 bases fit TRBD2. The CDR3 is made up of 16 amino acids. Germline CDR1 is SGHRS and CDR2 is YFSETQ. Trimming cost V 0 bases and J 8 bases; bases outside gene matches: 10. CDR3 amino acids: CASSLASGTRVDEQFF. The CDR3 DNA reads TGCGCCAGCAGCTTGGCCTCCGGGACTAGAGTCGATGAGCAGTTCTTC.

The chain joins TRBV15 to TRBJ2-6; TRBD2 is a possible D gene (5 bases). Germline CDR1 and CDR2: LNHNV and YYDKDF (reference sequence). This CDR3 has 16 residues. Trimming took off 1 base at V and 2 bases at J, with 9 bases between the two ends. CDR3: CATSRVMRAGANVLTF. CDR3 sequence (DNA): TGTGCCACCAGCAGAGTCATGCGGGCTGGGGCCAACGTCCTGACTTTC. Full variable domain (remainder filled in from reference TRBV15 and TRBJ2-6): DAMVIQNPRYQVTQFGKPVTLSCSQTLNHNVMYWYQQKSSQAPKLLFHYYDKDFNNEADTPDNFQSRRPNTSFCFLDIRSPGLGDTAMYLCATSRVMRAGANVLTFGAGSRLTVL.

The J gene is TRBJ2-1, the V gene TRBV10-1; TRBD1 or TRBD2 may be the D gene (5 bases each). V was trimmed by 2 bases and J by 3 bases, leaving 8 bases between them. Germline assignment: CDR1 WNHNN and CDR2 SYGVQD (reference sequence). This CDR3 is built from 14 residues. The CDR3: CASSEGTDYNEQFF. In nucleotides, the CDR3 is TGCGCCAGCAGTGAGGGGACGGACTACAATGAGCAGTTCTTC.